This TCR beta chain was profiled in a study of blood T cell repertoires in COVID-19 (TCRdb year 2020). Regarding the study in general: The collaborator samples originated in the United States, Italy and Spain and spanned the acute and convalescent phases of COVID-19. The material from the prospective study consisted of cDNA or gDNA derived from T cells, B-cell-depleted T cells, or PBMCs. Deeply sampled blood TCRbeta repertoires from subjects exposed to, actively infected with, or recovered from COVID-19 were included in the dataset. A freely available public database, intended as a resource for researchers studying the immune response to SARS-CoV-2, is where the repertoires were released. The samples were drawn from the first 160 participants of the ongoing ImmuneRACE study and from 950 to 1,500 subjects provided by 6 global collaborators. The sample metadata nearly always contained a de-identified subject ID, COVID-19 status, age in years and sex. HLA class I and class II types, where available, came from metadata supplied by the sample provider rather than from assay-based typing. Beyond this particular receptor, the publication reports: The amount of clinical and demographic metadata varied by source and participant and was provided uncurated.

TCRbeta CDR3 regions were amplified from genomic DNA by means of the immunoSEQ Assay, a bias-controlled multiplex PCR. For the original study's pipeline: Within the assay, amplification of reference gene primers was used to estimate how many nucleated cells each sample contained. To quantify the absolute abundance of each unique TCRbeta CDR3 rearrangement, sequence reads were collapsed and filtered. For each sample, productive Simpson clonality was calculated as the square root of Simpson's diversity index across productive rearrangements. This is the immuneACCESS table as TCRdb keeps it, with only in-frame sequences that have V and J called. A part of the clones is gone; compared with another copy, unresolved V genes explain less than half, and the rest is unexplained. D and trimming were read from the DNA, whereas the V and J calls and clone size are those reported in that table. Here the sample has 200,000 to 250,000 clones; about nine tenths occur a single time. The leading ten clones occupy 1.2% of the sample.

Enrolling through a virtual design, the prospective study's participants ranged in age from about 18 to 89 years and lived across some 23 United States geographic areas. In the prospective study, cohorts were assigned on the basis of participant-reported clinical history obtained from a screening survey and a study questionnaire. Recovered participants in ImmuneRACE Cohort 3 were defined by two consecutive negative NP/OP PCR tests, clearance by a healthcare professional, or resolution of symptoms. In the prospective study, whole blood, serum and a nasopharyngeal or oropharyngeal swab were collected from each participant by mobile phlebotomists. Over a roughly two-month period, participants in the prospective study had the option of providing additional blood draws and questionnaires. Prospective study blood samples were shipped either frozen or at room temperature before DNA extraction. CDR3 length: 15 amino acids, cysteine to phenylalanine. Only the CDR3 region is kept as DNA, spanning 45 bases read in frame from base 1. V is pared back by 3 bases and J by 5 bases, with 14 bases lying between the germline termini. CDR1 and CDR2 (KGHSH, LQKENI) derive from the germline V gene.

With respect to this clone: It has no known antigen specificity. No much larger clone is present one base from it, and per-base qualities are unavailable.

This TCR came from a man aged 25-40 years who had recovered from COVID-19. The rearranged chain carries TRBV18 and TRBJ2-1; the D gene is perhaps TRBD1, on 6 matching bases. Sequences were obtained from PBMCs or T cells enriched from blood (not recorded which). For the CDR3, the sequence is CASSPRPPGDNEQFF. The nucleotides read TGTGCCAGCTCACCGCGACCCCCAGGGGACAATGAGCAGTTCTTC.